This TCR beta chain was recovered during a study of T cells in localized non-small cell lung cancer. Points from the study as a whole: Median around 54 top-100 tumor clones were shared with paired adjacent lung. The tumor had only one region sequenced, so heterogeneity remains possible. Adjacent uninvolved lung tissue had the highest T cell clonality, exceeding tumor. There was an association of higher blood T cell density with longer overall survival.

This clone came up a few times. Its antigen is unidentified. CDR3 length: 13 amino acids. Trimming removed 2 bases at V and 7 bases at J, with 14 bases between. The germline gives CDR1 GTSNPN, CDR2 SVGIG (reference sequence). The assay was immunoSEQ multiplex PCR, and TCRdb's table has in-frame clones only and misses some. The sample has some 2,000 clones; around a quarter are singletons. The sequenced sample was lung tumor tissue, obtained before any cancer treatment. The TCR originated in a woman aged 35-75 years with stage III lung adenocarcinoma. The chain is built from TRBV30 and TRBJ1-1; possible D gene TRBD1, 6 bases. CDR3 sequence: CAWSLGGLNEAFF. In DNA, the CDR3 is TGTGCCTGGAGTCTAGGGGGGCTGAATGAAGCTTTCTTT.